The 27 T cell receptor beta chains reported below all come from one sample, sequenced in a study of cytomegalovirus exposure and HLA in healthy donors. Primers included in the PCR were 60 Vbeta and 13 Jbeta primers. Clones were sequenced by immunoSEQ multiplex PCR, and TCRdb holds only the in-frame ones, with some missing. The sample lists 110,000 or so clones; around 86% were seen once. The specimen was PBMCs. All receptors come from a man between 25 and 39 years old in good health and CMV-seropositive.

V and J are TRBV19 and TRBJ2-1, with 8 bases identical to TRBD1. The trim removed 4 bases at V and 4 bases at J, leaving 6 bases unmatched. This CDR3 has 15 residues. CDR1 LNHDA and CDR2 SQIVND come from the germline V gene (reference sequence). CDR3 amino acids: CASSKTGVGYNEQFF. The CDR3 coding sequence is TGTGCCAGTAGTAAGACAGGGGTGGGGTACAATGAGCAGTTCTTC.

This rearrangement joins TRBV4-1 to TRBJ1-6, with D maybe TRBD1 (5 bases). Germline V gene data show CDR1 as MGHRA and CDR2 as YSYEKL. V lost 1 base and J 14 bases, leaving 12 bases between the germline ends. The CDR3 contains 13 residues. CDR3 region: CASSQAEAGTLHF. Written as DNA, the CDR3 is TGCGCCAGCAGCCAAGCTGAGGCAGGGACCCTCCACTTT.

The CDR3 nucleotides are TGTGCCAGCAGTTACCCGGACAGGGAGCAGTACTTC. Its translation is CASSYPDREQYF. The rearrangement joins TRBV28 to TRBJ2-7, with TRBD1 matching 7 bases. From germline, CDR1 is MDHEN and CDR2 SYDVKM. The CDR3 loop spans 12 amino acids. The junction had 4 bases not matched to a gene; V was cut back by 4 bases and J by 7 bases.

CDR3 protein: CASSQVLTGRIKPQHF. In DNA, the CDR3 is TGCGCCAGCAGCCAAGTTCTAACAGGGAGAATTAAGCCCCAGCATTTT. The genes are TRBV4-1 and TRBJ1-5, with D perhaps TRBD1 (6 bases). Germline V CDR1 and CDR2: MGHRA, YSYEKL. Trimming pared 1 base from V and 8 bases from J, leaving 18 bases between. The CDR3 is made up of 16 amino acids.

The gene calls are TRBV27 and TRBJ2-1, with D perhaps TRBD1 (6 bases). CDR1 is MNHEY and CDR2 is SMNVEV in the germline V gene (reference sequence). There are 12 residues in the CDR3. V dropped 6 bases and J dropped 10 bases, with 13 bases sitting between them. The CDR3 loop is CASSGYQGEQFF. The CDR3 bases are TGTGCCAGCAGCGGGTACCAGGGGGAGCAGTTCTTC.

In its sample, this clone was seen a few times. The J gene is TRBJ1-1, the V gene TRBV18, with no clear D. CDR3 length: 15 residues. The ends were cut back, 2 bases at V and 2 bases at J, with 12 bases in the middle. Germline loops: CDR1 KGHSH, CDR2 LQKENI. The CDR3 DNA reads TGTGCCAGCTCACCAGCAACTACCGGCAACACTGAAGCTTTCTTT. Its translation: CASSPATTGNTEAFF.

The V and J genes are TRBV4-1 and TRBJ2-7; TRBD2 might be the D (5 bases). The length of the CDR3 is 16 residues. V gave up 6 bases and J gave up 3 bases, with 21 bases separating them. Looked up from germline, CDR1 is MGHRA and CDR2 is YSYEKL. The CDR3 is CASSPDYGKNRYEQYF. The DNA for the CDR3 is TGCGCCAGCAGTCCTGATTACGGGAAAAATCGCTACGAGCAGTACTTC.

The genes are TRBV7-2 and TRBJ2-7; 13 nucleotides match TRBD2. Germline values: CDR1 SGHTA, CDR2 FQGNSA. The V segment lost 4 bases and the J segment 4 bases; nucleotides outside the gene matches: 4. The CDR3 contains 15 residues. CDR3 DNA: TGTGCCAGCAGCTCCACTAGCGGGGGGGAGTACGAGCAGTACTTC. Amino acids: CASSSTSGGEYEQYF.

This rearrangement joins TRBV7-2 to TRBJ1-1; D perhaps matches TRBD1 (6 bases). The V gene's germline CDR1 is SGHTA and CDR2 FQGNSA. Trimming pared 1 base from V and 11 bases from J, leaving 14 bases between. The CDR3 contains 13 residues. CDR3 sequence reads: CASSLGGPRGAFF. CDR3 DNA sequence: TGTGCCAGCAGCTTAGGGGGACCGAGGGGGGCTTTCTTT.

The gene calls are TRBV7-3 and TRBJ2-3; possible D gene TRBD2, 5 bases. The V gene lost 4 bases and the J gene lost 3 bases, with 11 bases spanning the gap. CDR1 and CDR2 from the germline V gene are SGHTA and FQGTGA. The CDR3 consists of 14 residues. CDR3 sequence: CASSSDPGTDTQYF. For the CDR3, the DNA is TGTGCCAGCAGCTCAGACCCGGGGACAGATACGCAGTATTTT.

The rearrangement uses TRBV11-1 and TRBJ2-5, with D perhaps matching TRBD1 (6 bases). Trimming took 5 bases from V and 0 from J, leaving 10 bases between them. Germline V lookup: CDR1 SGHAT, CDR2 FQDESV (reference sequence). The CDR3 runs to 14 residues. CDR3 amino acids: CASSHDRYQETQYF. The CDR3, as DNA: TGTGCCAGCAGCCATGACAGGTACCAAGAGACCCAGTACTTC.

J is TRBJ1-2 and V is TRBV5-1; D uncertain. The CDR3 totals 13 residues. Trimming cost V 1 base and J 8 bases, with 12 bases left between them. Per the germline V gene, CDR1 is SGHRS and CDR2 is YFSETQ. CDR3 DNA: TGCGCCAGCAGCTTGATCGGTCCGGAGGGCTACACCTTC. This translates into CASSLIGPEGYTF.

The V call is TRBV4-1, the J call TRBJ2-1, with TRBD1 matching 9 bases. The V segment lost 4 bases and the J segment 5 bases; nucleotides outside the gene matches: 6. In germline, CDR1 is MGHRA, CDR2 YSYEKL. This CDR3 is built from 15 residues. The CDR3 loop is CASSLRDRVDNEQFF. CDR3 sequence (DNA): TGCGCCAGCAGCCTCCGGGACAGGGTTGACAATGAGCAGTTCTTC.

CDR3 DNA: TGCGCCAGCAGCCAAGATGGCGGGGGACCCTACGAGCAGTACTTC. Translation gives CASSQDGGGPYEQYF. The rearrangement links TRBV4-3 to TRBJ2-5, with 7 bases lining up with TRBD2. The J call may be faulty, since TRBJ2-7 better matches the DNA end. This CDR3 spans 15 amino acids. Germline V gene data show CDR1 as LGHNA and CDR2 as YSLEER.

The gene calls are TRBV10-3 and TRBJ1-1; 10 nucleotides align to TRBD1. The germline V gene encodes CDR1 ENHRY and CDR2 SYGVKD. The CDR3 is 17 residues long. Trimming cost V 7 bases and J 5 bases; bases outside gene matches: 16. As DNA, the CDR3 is TGTGCCATCAACCAAGGGACAGGGGCGAGTAAAGGGACTGAAGCTTTCTTT. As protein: CAINQGTGASKGTEAFF.

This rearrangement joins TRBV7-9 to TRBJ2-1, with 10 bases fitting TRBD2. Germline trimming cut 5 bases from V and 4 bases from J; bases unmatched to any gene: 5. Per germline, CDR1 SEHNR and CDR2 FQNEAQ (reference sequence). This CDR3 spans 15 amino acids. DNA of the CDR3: TGTGCCAGCAGCCTACTAGCGGGGCCTTACAATGAGCAGTTCTTC. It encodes CASSLLAGPYNEQFF.

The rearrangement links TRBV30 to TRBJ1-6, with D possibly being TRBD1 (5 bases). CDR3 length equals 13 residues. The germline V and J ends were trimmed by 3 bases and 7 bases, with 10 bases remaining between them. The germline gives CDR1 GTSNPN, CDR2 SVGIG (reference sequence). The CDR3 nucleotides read TGTGCCTGGAGGGACATCGGGAATTCACCCCTCCACTTT. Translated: CAWRDIGNSPLHF.

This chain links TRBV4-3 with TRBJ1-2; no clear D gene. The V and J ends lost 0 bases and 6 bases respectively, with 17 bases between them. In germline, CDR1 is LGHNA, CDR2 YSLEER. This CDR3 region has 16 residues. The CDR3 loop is CASSQDRLRDEDGYTF. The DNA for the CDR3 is TGCGCCAGCAGCCAAGATAGGCTGAGGGATGAGGATGGCTACACCTTC.

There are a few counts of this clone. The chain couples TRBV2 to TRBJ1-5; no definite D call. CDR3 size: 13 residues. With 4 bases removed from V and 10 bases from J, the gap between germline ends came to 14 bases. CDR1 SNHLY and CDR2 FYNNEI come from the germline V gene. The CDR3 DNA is TGTGCCAGCAGTGTACGGCAGGTTGAACCCCAGCATTTT. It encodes CASSVRQVEPQHF.

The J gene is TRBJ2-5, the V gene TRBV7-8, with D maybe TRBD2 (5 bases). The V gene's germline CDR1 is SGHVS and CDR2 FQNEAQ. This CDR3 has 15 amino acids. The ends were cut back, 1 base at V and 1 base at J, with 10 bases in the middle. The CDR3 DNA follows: TGTGCCAGCAGCTTAGAGGTGGCGGGCCAAGAGACCCAGTACTTC. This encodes CASSLEVAGQETQYF.

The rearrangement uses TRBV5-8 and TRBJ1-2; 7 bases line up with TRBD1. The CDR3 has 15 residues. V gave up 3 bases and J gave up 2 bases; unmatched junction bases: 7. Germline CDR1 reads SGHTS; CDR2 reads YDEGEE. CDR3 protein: CASSSSGTVNYGYTF. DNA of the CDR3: TGTGCCAGCAGCTCATCCGGGACAGTAAACTATGGCTACACCTTC.

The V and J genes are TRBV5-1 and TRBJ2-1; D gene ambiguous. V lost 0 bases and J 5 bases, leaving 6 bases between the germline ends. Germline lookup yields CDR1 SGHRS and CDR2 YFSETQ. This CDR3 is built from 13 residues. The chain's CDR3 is CASSLALDNEQFF. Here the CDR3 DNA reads TGCGCCAGCAGCTTGGCCCTAGACAATGAGCAGTTCTTC.

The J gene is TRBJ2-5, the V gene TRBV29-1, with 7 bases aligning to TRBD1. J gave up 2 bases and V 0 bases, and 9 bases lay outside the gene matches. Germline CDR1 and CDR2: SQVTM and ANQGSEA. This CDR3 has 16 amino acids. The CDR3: CSVEEHGRGIQETQYF. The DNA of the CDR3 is TGCAGCGTTGAAGAGCACGGCAGGGGGATTCAAGAGACCCAGTACTTC.

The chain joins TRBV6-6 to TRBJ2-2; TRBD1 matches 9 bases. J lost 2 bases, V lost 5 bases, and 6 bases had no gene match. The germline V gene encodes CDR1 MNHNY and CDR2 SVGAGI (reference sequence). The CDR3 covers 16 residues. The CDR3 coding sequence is TGTGCCAGCAGTCCCCAGGGACAGGGTAACACCGGGGAGCTGTTTTTT. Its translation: CASSPQGQGNTGELFF.

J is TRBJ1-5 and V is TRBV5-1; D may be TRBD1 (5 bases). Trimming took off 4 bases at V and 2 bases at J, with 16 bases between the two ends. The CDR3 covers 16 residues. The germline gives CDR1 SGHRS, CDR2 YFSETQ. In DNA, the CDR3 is TGCGCCAGCAGCCCCGGAATTGTAGGGGGCAATCAGCCCCAGCATTTT. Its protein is CASSPGIVGGNQPQHF.

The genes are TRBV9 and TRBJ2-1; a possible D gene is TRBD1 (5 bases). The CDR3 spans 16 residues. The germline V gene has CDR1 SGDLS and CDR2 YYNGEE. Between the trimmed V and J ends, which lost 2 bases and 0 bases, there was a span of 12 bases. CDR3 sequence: CASSVTAPSSYNEQFF. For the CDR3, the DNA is TGTGCCAGCAGCGTGACAGCCCCGAGCTCCTACAATGAGCAGTTCTTC.

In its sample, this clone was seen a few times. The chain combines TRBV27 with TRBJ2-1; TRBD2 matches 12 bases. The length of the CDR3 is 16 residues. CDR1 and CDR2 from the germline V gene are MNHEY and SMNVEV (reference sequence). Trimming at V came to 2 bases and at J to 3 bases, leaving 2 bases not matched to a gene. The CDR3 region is CASSLTSGGIYNEQFF. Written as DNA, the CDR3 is TGTGCCAGCAGTTTAACTAGCGGGGGGATCTACAATGAGCAGTTCTTC.